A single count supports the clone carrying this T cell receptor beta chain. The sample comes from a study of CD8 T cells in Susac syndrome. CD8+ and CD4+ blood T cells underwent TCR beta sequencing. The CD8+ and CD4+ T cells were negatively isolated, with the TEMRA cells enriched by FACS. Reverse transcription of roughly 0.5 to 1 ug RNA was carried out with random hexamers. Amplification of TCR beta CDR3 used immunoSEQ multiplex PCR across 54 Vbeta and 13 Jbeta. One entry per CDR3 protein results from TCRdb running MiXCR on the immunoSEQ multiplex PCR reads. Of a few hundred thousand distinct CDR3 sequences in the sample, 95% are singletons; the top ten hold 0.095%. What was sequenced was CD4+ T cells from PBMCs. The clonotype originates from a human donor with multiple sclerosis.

The CDR3 coding sequence is TGCAGTGCTACGCCCTTTTTAAGGGGTAATCAGCCCCAGCATTTT. Its translation: CSATPFLRGNQPQHF. The chain couples TRBV20-1 to TRBJ1-5, with a tentative D call TRBD1 (5 bases). In germline, CDR1 is DFQATT, CDR2 SNEGSKA (reference sequence). The CDR3 has 15 residues. Between the trimmed V and J ends, which lost 4 bases and 4 bases, there was a span of 17 bases.